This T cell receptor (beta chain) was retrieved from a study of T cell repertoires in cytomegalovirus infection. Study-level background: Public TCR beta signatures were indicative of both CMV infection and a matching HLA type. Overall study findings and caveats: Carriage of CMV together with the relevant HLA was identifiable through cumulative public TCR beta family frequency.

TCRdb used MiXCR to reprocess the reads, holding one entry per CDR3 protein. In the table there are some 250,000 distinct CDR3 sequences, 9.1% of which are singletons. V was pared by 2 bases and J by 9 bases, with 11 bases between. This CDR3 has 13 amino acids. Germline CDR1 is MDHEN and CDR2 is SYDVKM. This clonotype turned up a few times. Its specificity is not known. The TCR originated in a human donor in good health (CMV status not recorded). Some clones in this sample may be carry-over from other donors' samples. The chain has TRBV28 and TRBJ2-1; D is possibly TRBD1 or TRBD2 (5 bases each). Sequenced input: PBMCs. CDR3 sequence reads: CASSLGGEREQFF. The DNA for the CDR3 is TGTGCCAGCAGTTTAGGGGGTGAGCGTGAGCAGTTCTTC. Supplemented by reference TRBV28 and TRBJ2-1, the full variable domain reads DVKVTQSSRYLVKRTGEKVFLECVQDMDHENMFWYRQDPGLGLRLIYFSYDVKMKEKGDIPEGYSVSREKKERFSLILESASTNQTSMYLCASSLGGEREQFFGPGTRLTVL.